This T cell receptor beta chain was retrieved from a study of T cell repertoires in cytomegalovirus infection. Study-level findings and limits: CMV-specific TCR beta clonotypes restricted by HLA-C were the ones dominating the ex vivo response.

The V gene's germline CDR1 is SGHTA and CDR2 FQGNSA. CDR3 length: 13 residues. The V gene lost 5 bases and the J gene lost 10 bases, with 15 bases spanning the gap. This clonotype was counted only a few times. Its target is not known. TCRdb reprocessed the reads with MiXCR, giving one entry per CDR3 protein. Among fewer than 650,000 distinct CDR3 sequences listed, 35% to 50% were seen once. This sequence joins TRBV7-2 and TRBJ2-1; maybe TRBD2 (6 bases). Sequencing was performed on cultured PBMCs, taken from culture after CMV antigen stimulation. The receptor's source is a human donor in good health (CMV status not recorded). Some clones in this sample may be carry-over from other donors' samples. The DNA of the CDR3 is TGTGCCAGCAGCCCAACGGGGGAGTCGGAGCAGTTCTTC. Its translation: CASSPTGESEQFF.